The 29 T cell receptor beta chains in this list originate from one sample, sequenced in a study of blood T cell repertoires in COVID-19. The repertoire was sequenced with immunoSEQ multiplex PCR; TCRdb's copy has only in-frame clones and lacks some. The table has under 400,000 clones, nearly 90% seen once. The sample taken for sequencing was peripheral blood. The receptors derive from a man aged 18 to 35 with active or convalescent COVID-19.

The chain uses TRBV14 and TRBJ2-1, with 11 bases aligning to TRBD2. This CDR3 comprises 21 residues. V lost 4 bases, J lost 2 bases, and 19 bases stayed unmatched. In germline, CDR1 is SGHDN, CDR2 FVKESK. CDR3 nucleotide sequence: TGTGCCAGCAGCCGACGCCGGGGACTAGCGGCAGACCCGATTACCTACAATGAGCAGTTCTTC. Translated: CASSRRRGLAADPITYNEQFF.

This clone was observed a single time. The gene calls are TRBV6-5 and TRBJ1-3; D is undetermined. V was pared by 4 bases and J by 5 bases, with 9 bases between. In germline, CDR1 is MNHEY, CDR2 SVGAGI. This CDR3 is built from 13 residues. The CDR3 DNA reads TGTGCCAGCAGTTTACATGACAGAAACACCATATATTTT. This translates into CASSLHDRNTIYF.

The chain carries TRBV6-2 or TRBV6-3 and TRBJ2-3, with TRBD2 as a possible D gene (6 bases). Looked up from germline, CDR1 is MNHEY and CDR2 is SVGEGT. V shed 4 bases and J shed 2 bases, with 7 bases lying between them. The CDR3 covers 13 residues. CDR3 nucleotides: TGTGCCAGCAGTTGGGAGGTCACAGATACGCAGTATTTT. Its protein is CASSWEVTDTQYF.

The J gene is TRBJ1-1, the V gene TRBV19, with D possibly being TRBD1 (5 bases). This CDR3 is built from 15 residues. Trimming shortened V by 7 bases and J by 3 bases, and 18 bases separated the two germline ends. The germline V gene encodes CDR1 LNHDA and CDR2 SQIVND (reference sequence). The CDR3 loop reads CASIDAGGSYTEAFF. The DNA for the CDR3 is TGTGCCAGTATCGACGCGGGGGGAAGTTACACTGAAGCTTTCTTT.

The gene calls are TRBV4-1 and TRBJ2-7, with D possibly being TRBD2 (6 bases). V was shortened by 3 bases and J by 0 bases, with 15 bases between the two germline ends. Germline CDR1 and CDR2: MGHRA and YSYEKL. The CDR3 is 16 residues long. The CDR3 sequence: CASSHVGSGSSYEQYF. CDR3 DNA: TGCGCCAGCAGCCACGTCGGTAGCGGCAGCTCCTACGAGCAGTACTTC.

The gene calls are TRBV18 and TRBJ1-1; D is uncertain. The V end lost 2 bases, the J end lost 3 bases, and 10 bases lay between the germline ends. This CDR3 is 14 amino acids long. The V gene's germline CDR1 is KGHSH and CDR2 LQKENI. This CDR3 is CASSPVPADTEAFF. The CDR3 bases are TGTGCCAGCTCACCAGTCCCGGCGGACACTGAAGCTTTCTTT.

The chain couples TRBV4-2 to TRBJ2-2; 8 bases fit TRBD2. There are 17 residues in the CDR3. The V gene's germline CDR1 is LGHNA and CDR2 YNFKEQ. V was clipped by 0 bases and J by 5 bases; unmatched bases: 8. The CDR3 here is CASSQDHTGGPTGELFF. As DNA, the CDR3 is TGTGCCAGCAGCCAAGATCATACGGGGGGGCCGACCGGGGAGCTGTTTTTT.

V is TRBV27 and J is TRBJ2-7, with D perhaps matching TRBD2 (6 bases). V was clipped by 8 bases and J by 4 bases, with 12 bases between them. CDR1 and CDR2 from the germline V gene are MNHEY and SMNVEV (reference sequence). The length of the CDR3 is 12 residues. The CDR3 protein is CASVGLNYEQYF. As DNA, the CDR3 is TGTGCCAGCGTGGGACTCAATTACGAGCAGTACTTC.

This chain connects TRBV5-6 to TRBJ2-7; 8 bases agree with TRBD1. The CDR3 totals 16 residues. V lost 1 base and J lost 2; bases outside the gene matches: 8. CDR1 and CDR2 (germline): SGHDT, YYEEEE. CDR3 bases: TGTGCCAGCAGCTTGATCCCCGGGACAGGTGCCTACGAGCAGTACTTC. Translation gives CASSLIPGTGAYEQYF.

The chain recombines TRBV6-6 with TRBJ1-6, with 8 nucleotides matching TRBD1. The CDR3 runs to 16 residues. The germline V gene encodes CDR1 MNHNY and CDR2 SVGAGI (reference sequence). V shed 0 bases and J 7 bases; nucleotides not matched to a gene: 5. The CDR3 sequence is CASSYSGQGDNSPLHF. CDR3 in DNA: TGTGCCAGCAGTTACTCAGGACAGGGAGACAATTCACCCCTCCACTTT.

V and J are TRBV7-9 and TRBJ2-1; 8 bases are a match to TRBD2. CDR3 length equals 14 residues. The V gene end was trimmed by 3 bases and the J gene end by 9 bases; junction bases not matched to a gene: 7. The V gene's germline CDR1 is SEHNR and CDR2 FQNEAQ (reference sequence). The CDR3 is CASSFTSGLGEQFF. In DNA form, the CDR3 reads TGTGCCAGCAGCTTCACTAGCGGTCTGGGTGAGCAGTTCTTC.

The chain recombines TRBV6-5 with TRBJ2-1; TRBD1 might be the D (6 bases). The CDR3 extends over 15 amino acids. Trimming took off 6 bases at V and 0 bases at J, with 12 bases between the two ends. The germline gives CDR1 MNHEY, CDR2 SVGAGI. CDR3 in amino acids: CASSTGSSSYNEQFF. The DNA of the CDR3 is TGTGCCAGCAGCACAGGGTCCAGCTCCTACAATGAGCAGTTCTTC.

Ten or more counts support this clone. The chain couples TRBV5-1 to TRBJ1-4; 8 positions agree with TRBD1. The CDR3 length is 14 residues. CDR1 is SGHRS, CDR2 YFSETQ, per germline. Germline trimming cut 7 bases from V and 8 bases from J; bases unmatched to any gene: 10. The CDR3 coding sequence is TGCGCCAGCCAGTACGGACAGGGCAAGGAAAAACTGTTTTTT. This sequence encodes CASQYGQGKEKLFF.

This clone has a single count. The chain combines TRBV6-2 or TRBV6-3 with TRBJ2-7; D remains unclear. The CDR3 covers 14 residues. V dropped 5 bases and J dropped 4 bases, with 15 bases sitting between them. CDR1 MNHEY and CDR2 SVGEGT come from the germline V gene. CDR3 DNA sequence: TGTGCCAGCAGTGGGCCATACAAATTTTACGAGCAGTACTTC. Translated, it gives CASSGPYKFYEQYF.

J is TRBJ2-1 and V is TRBV11-2, with D tentatively TRBD1 (5 bases). This CDR3 has 16 amino acids. V lost 5 bases and J lost 3, with 17 bases in between. Germline values: CDR1 SGHAT, CDR2 FQNNGV. CDR3 in DNA: TGTGCCAGCAGCCCCCTTCCGCAGGGAAGCTACAATGAGCAGTTCTTC. Amino acid sequence: CASSPLPQGSYNEQFF.

On this clone: The sample contains more than one DNA sequence encoding this CDR3. This sequence joins TRBV19 and TRBJ2-1; 7 bases map to TRBD2. Looked up from germline, CDR1 is LNHDA and CDR2 is SQIVND (reference sequence). The CDR3 covers 14 residues. Losses at the gene ends were 3 bases for V and 6 bases for J; bases not matched to a gene: 5. For the CDR3, the DNA is TGTGCCAGTAGTATTGGGAGGGTCGGCAATGAGCAGTTCTTC. Amino acid sequence: CASSIGRVGNEQFF.

V and J are TRBV11-2 and TRBJ1-5; 7 bases are shared with TRBD1. J lost 0 bases, V lost 1 base, and 9 bases had no gene match. The V gene's germline CDR1 is SGHAT and CDR2 FQNNGV. This CDR3 comprises 18 residues. DNA of the CDR3: TGTGCCAGCAGCTTAGTAGGGACAGAGGATTATAGCAATCAGCCCCAGCATTTT. Translation: CASSLVGTEDYSNQPQHF. Full variable domain (rest looked up from reference TRBV11-2 and TRBJ1-5): EAGVAQSPRYKIIEKRQSVAFWCNPISGHATLYWYQQILGQGPKLLIQFQNNGVVDDSQLPKDRFSAERLKGVDSTLKIQPAKLEDSAVYLCASSLVGTEDYSNQPQHFGDGTRLSIL.

The chain carries TRBV5-6 and TRBJ2-5; D not certain. The CDR3 has 14 residues. V lost 0 bases and J lost 0, with 6 bases in between. Germline CDR1 is SGHDT and CDR2 is YYEEEE. CDR3 loop: CASSLVNNQETQYF. CDR3 nucleotide sequence: TGTGCCAGCAGCTTGGTGAACAACCAAGAGACCCAGTACTTC.

The chain carries TRBV4-2 and TRBJ2-7, with D possibly being TRBD1 (5 bases). The germline V and J ends were trimmed by 2 bases and 0 bases, with 17 bases remaining between them. Looked up from germline, CDR1 is LGHNA and CDR2 is YNFKEQ. The CDR3 length is 17 residues. The CDR3 DNA is TGTGCCAGCAGCCAAAGATCACAGGAGTTTGCCTCCTACGAGCAGTACTTC. It specifies CASSQRSQEFASYEQYF.

The chain uses TRBV19 and TRBJ2-7, with D uncertain. The V end was cut by 1 base, the J end by 4 bases, with 8 bases between. This CDR3 spans 13 amino acids. The germline gives CDR1 LNHDA, CDR2 SQIVND (reference sequence). In nucleotides, the CDR3 is TGTGCCAGTAGTATAGTGCGAGCGTACGAGCAGTACTTC. Protein sequence: CASSIVRAYEQYF.

Worth noting for this clone: The sample holds other DNA sequences that translate to the same CDR3. The rearrangement links TRBV7-2 to TRBJ1-4, with a weak D call TRBD1 (5 bases). The CDR3 is 15 amino acids. Germline assignment: CDR1 SGHTA and CDR2 FQGNSA. Between the trimmed V and J ends, which lost 5 bases and 5 bases, there was a span of 15 bases. CDR3 in amino acids: CASSLEGPTNEKLFF. The DNA of the CDR3 is TGTGCCAGCAGCCTAGAGGGGCCGACAAATGAAAAACTGTTTTTT.

The chain uses TRBV7-8 and TRBJ1-6; D possibly corresponds to TRBD1 (5 bases). Germline values: CDR1 SGHVS, CDR2 FQNEAQ. This CDR3 comprises 14 residues. V was pared by 4 bases and J by 5 bases, with 9 bases between. CDR3 in amino acids: CASSSRGNNSPLHF. CDR3 nucleotides: TGTGCCAGCAGCTCAAGGGGAAATAATTCACCCCTCCACTTT.

This chain links TRBV9 with TRBJ1-2; a weak D match, TRBD1 (6 bases). V shed 0 bases and J shed 4 bases, with 13 bases lying between them. Germline V gene sequence: CDR1 SGDLS, CDR2 YYNGEE. CDR3 length: 15 residues. CDR3 sequence (DNA): TGTGCCAGCAGCGTAGCCCCAGGGGATTCCTATGGCTACACCTTC. Encoded protein: CASSVAPGDSYGYTF.

This clone was counted a single time. The chain carries TRBV27 and TRBJ2-7; D is undetermined. The CDR3 extends over 11 amino acids. Between the trimmed V and J ends, which lost 4 bases and 3 bases, there was a span of 4 bases. Looked up from germline, CDR1 is MNHEY and CDR2 is SMNVEV (reference sequence). Written as DNA, the CDR3 is TGTGCCAGCAGTTCCCTCTACGAGCAGTACTTC. This gives the protein CASSSLYEQYF.

This clone showed up just once. The chain couples TRBV3-1 (or the pseudogene TRBV3-2) to TRBJ1-6; perhaps TRBD1 as D (6 bases). The germline CDR1 and CDR2 sequences are LGHDT and YNNKEL (reference sequence). This CDR3 has 19 residues. The V gene lost 0 bases and the J gene lost 0 bases, with 15 bases spanning the gap. In DNA, the CDR3 is TGTGCCAGCAGCCAAGATCCTTCGGAGACAGGCTCCTATAATTCACCCCTCCACTTT. Protein sequence: CASSQDPSETGSYNSPLHF.

In its sample, this clone was seen once. The chain recombines TRBV9 with TRBJ1-2, with D possibly being TRBD1 (6 bases). Germline loops: CDR1 SGDLS, CDR2 YYNGEE. Trimming left V 9 bases short and J 2 bases short, with 23 bases between. This CDR3 has 16 amino acids. CDR3 DNA sequence: TGTGCCACCTCGAACCCTTTGACAGGTGTAAACTATGGCTACACCTTC. Encoded protein: CATSNPLTGVNYGYTF.

The rearrangement joins TRBV7-3 to TRBJ2-7, with D perhaps TRBD1 (6 bases). V was clipped by 5 bases and J by 3 bases, with 8 bases between them. The CDR3 extends over 12 amino acids. Germline V lookup: CDR1 SGHTA, CDR2 FQGTGA. The CDR3 loop reads CASSETGYEQYF. CDR3 coding DNA: TGTGCCAGCAGCGAGACAGGCTACGAGCAGTACTTC.

V usage is TRBV15 and J usage is TRBJ2-5; a weak D match, TRBD2 (5 bases). CDR3 length: 14 amino acids. Trimming left V 5 bases short and J 1 base short, with 11 bases between. Germline CDR1 is LNHNV and CDR2 is YYDKDF (reference sequence). CDR3 sequence (DNA): TGTGCCACCAGCCCTCGGGATTCCCAAGAGACCCAGTACTTC. It is translated as CATSPRDSQETQYF.

The J gene is TRBJ1-2, the V gene TRBV24-1; TRBD1 might be the D (5 bases). With 3 bases removed from V and 2 bases from J, the gap between germline ends came to 15 bases. The CDR3 contains 16 residues. CDR1 KGHDR and CDR2 SFDVKD come from the germline V gene. This CDR3 reads CATSDPVGQGNYGYTF. As DNA, the CDR3 is TGTGCCACCAGTGATCCTGTGGGGCAGGGAAACTATGGCTACACCTTC.